The 13 T cell receptor beta chains below all came from one sample that was sequenced in a study of blood T cells in healthy people across ages. The second PCR ran 7 to 11 cycles with a sample-barcoded 5' primer and J-beta primers. Each CDR3 protein is one row after TCRdb ran MiXCR on the 5' RACE reads. The sample consists of over a million distinct CDR3 sequences, approximately 40% of them appearing once. Sequencing input: blood. The source of these receptors is a woman aged 18-29 years in good health.

This clonotype was picked up many times. The rearrangement uses TRBV6-1 and TRBJ1-2; no clear D. This CDR3 has 15 amino acids. Trimming shortened V by 6 bases and J by 8 bases, and 22 bases separated the two germline ends. Germline values: CDR1 MNHNS, CDR2 SASEGT. The CDR3 DNA reads TGTGCCAGCAGCGACCAGCCGGGAACTTCTGTAGGCTACACCTTC. This sequence encodes CASSDQPGTSVGYTF.

About this clonotype itself: A much more abundant neighbour one base away suggests this may be a read error. CDR3 region: CSASTGTSGLEEQFF. As DNA, the CDR3 is TGCAGTGCTAGCACCGGTACTAGCGGGCTAGAGGAGCAGTTCTTC. The V call is TRBV20-1, the J call TRBJ2-1, with 9 bases matching TRBD2. There are 15 residues in the CDR3. V was clipped by 3 bases and J by 10 bases; unmatched bases: 13. The germline gives CDR1 DFQATT, CDR2 SNEGSKA (reference sequence).

This clonotype appeared a few times. The chain couples TRBV25-1 to TRBJ2-7, with a tentative D call TRBD2 (6 bases). V shed 3 bases and J shed 6 bases, with 18 bases lying between them. Germline V gene data show CDR1 as MGHDK and CDR2 as SYGVNS. The CDR3 loop spans 15 amino acids. CDR3 DNA sequence: TGTGCCAGCAGTGAGGCCGCGGGGTCCTCCGCCGAGCAGTACTTC. This gives the protein CASSEAAGSSAEQYF.

The chain couples TRBV4-2 to TRBJ2-5; a possible D gene is TRBD2 (5 bases). The CDR3 spans 13 residues. The germline V gene encodes CDR1 LGHNA and CDR2 YNFKEQ. Trimming pared 2 bases from V and 5 bases from J, leaving 9 bases between. The CDR3 loop reads CASSQSPGETQYF. CDR3 nucleotide sequence: TGTGCCAGCAGCCAAAGCCCGGGGGAGACCCAGTACTTC.

Concerning this clonotype itself: A read error may account for a junction end that differs from germline. J is TRBJ2-4 and V is TRBV11-3, with 11 bases identical to TRBD2. The CDR3 has 15 amino acids. The germline V gene has CDR1 SGHNT and CDR2 YENEEA. The DNA of the CDR3 is TGTACCAGCAGCCCTAGCGGGGGGCGTCAAGAGACCCGGTACTTC. It is translated as CTSSPSGGRQETRYF.

This clonotype was seen only a few times. The rearrangement links TRBV10-3 to TRBJ2-7; tentative D call: TRBD2 (5 bases). The length of the CDR3 is 14 residues. Per the germline V gene, CDR1 is ENHRY and CDR2 is SYGVKD. Between the trimmed V and J ends, which lost 7 bases and 7 bases, there was a span of 20 bases. Here the CDR3 reads CAIKVDARTGEQYF. The CDR3 DNA reads TGTGCCATCAAGGTAGACGCCCGAACGGGGGAGCAGTACTTC.

Worth noting for this clonotype: The germline gene is not matched at one end of the junction; a read error may be the cause. The CDR3 DNA sequence: TGTGCCGGCAGCCCTATACCGGGACAGGGTCTAGGGGGTACTTACAATGAGCAGTTCTTC. Its protein product is CAGSPIPGQGLGGTYNEQFF. The chain carries TRBV14 and TRBJ2-1; 9 bases are shared with TRBD1. CDR3 length: 20 amino acids. The germline V gene has CDR1 SGHDN and CDR2 FVKESK.

The chain links TRBV3-1 to TRBJ1-1, with TRBD1 as a possible D gene (6 bases). V shed 4 bases and J shed 1 base, with 13 bases lying between them. Germline CDR1 and CDR2: LGHDT and YNNKEL (reference sequence). The CDR3 spans 15 residues. CDR3 in DNA: TGTGCCAGCAGCCGAACGGACAGTCGGAACACTGAAGCTTTCTTT. Its protein is CASSRTDSRNTEAFF.

The chain uses TRBV7-8 and TRBJ2-3; 10 positions agree with TRBD1. After removal of 5 bases from V and 2 bases from J, the junction contained 7 bases not matched to a gene. This CDR3 is 16 amino acids long. Looked up from germline, CDR1 is SGHVS and CDR2 is FQNEAQ. CDR3 region: CASSSRDRGLTDTQYF. CDR3 coding DNA: TGTGCCAGCAGCAGCCGGGACAGGGGCCTCACAGATACGCAGTATTTT.

This chain links TRBV6-6 with TRBJ2-2; no firm D call. Germline V gene sequence: CDR1 MNHNY, CDR2 SVGAGI (reference sequence). The CDR3 has 15 amino acids. V was trimmed by 6 bases and J by 0 bases, leaving 11 bases between them. CDR3 bases: TGTGCCAGCAGAATAGGCAGGACGAACACCGGGGAGCTGTTTTTT. Translation gives CASRIGRTNTGELFF.

The chain uses TRBV6-1 and TRBJ2-3; 13 bases map to TRBD2. The ends lost 8 bases at V and 6 bases at J; junction bases unmatched: 8. Germline values: CDR1 MNHNS, CDR2 SASEGT. CDR3 size: 15 residues. The DNA of the CDR3 is TGTGCCAGCTGTACCGGGACTAGCGGGAAGGATACGCAGTATTTT. Translation gives CASCTGTSGKDTQYF.

The V gene is TRBV6-1, the J gene TRBJ2-6; maybe TRBD2 (5 bases). The V end lost 6 bases, the J end lost 0 bases, and 15 bases lay between the germline ends. This CDR3 has 17 amino acids. The germline gives CDR1 MNHNS, CDR2 SASEGT. In nucleotides, the CDR3 is TGTGCCAGCAGGAATAGCGCACTAAGCTCTGGGGCCAACGTCCTGACTTTC. Protein product: CASRNSALSSGANVLTF.

V is TRBV2 and J is TRBJ1-1; TRBD1 might be the D (6 bases). Germline V CDR1 and CDR2: SNHLY, FYNNEI. There are 16 residues in the CDR3. V lost 6 bases, J lost 5 bases, and 22 bases lay in between. This chain's CDR3 is CASSGEEGTNGTEAFF. The CDR3 DNA sequence: TGTGCCAGCAGCGGTGAGGAAGGGACAAATGGAACTGAAGCTTTCTTT.